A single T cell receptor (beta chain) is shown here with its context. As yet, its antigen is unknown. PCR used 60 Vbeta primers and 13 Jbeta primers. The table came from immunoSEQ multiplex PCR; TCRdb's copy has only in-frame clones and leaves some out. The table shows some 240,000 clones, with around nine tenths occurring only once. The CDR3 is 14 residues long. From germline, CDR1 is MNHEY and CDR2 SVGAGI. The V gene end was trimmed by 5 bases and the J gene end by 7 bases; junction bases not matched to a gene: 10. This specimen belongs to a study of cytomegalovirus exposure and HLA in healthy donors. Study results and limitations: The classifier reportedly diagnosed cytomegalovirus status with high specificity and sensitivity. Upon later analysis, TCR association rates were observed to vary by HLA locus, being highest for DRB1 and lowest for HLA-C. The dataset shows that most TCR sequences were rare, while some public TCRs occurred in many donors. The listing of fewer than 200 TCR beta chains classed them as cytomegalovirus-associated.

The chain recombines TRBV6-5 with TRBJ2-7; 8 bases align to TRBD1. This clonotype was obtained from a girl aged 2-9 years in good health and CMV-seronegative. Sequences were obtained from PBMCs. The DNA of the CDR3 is TGTGCCAGCAGTCTCGGACAGGGCTTGGTAGAGCAGTACTTC. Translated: CASSLGQGLVEQYF.